Below are 19 T cell receptor beta chains sequenced from a single sample in a study of blood T cell repertoires in COVID-19. Assay: immunoSEQ multiplex PCR; the TCRdb copy retains only in-frame clones and omits some. The repertoire consists of about 420,000 clones, with approximately 90% occurring once and the leading ten covering 0.8% to 1%. The sequenced sample was peripheral blood. Every receptor here comes from a young man with COVID-19, enrolled during active disease.

The V and J genes are TRBV19 and TRBJ1-2; no reliable D call. Trimming cost V 9 bases and J 7 bases, with 12 bases left between them. Germline CDR1 reads LNHDA; CDR2 reads SQIVND (reference sequence). This CDR3 comprises 11 residues. The CDR3 sequence: CASQYGSGYTF. The CDR3 nucleotides read TGTGCCAGCCAGTATGGGAGTGGCTACACCTTC.

The table lists this clone with a count of one. The chain links TRBV4-2 to TRBJ1-4; D gene unclear. The CDR3 extends over 15 amino acids. V dropped 0 bases and J dropped 8 bases, with 13 bases sitting between them. Looked up from germline, CDR1 is LGHNA and CDR2 is YNFKEQ. CDR3 in DNA: TGTGCCAGCAGCCAAGATCGGGTCCTGCGGGAAAAACTGTTTTTT. Amino acids: CASSQDRVLREKLFF.

The V and J genes are TRBV29-1 and TRBJ1-1; D is unresolved. Germline V gene sequence: CDR1 SQVTM, CDR2 ANQGSEA. CDR3 size: 16 residues. Trimming removed 7 bases from V and 0 bases from J, with 21 bases in between. The CDR3 DNA is TGCAGCGGCGTATCGAACGGCGGTCGGGTGAACACTGAAGCTTTCTTT. Translated, it gives CSGVSNGGRVNTEAFF. Supplemented by reference TRBV29-1 and TRBJ1-1, the full variable domain reads SAVISQKPSRDICQRGTSLTIQCQVDSQVTMMFWYRQQPGQSLTLIATANQGSEATYESGFVIDKFPISRPNLTFSTLTVSNMSPEDSSIYLCSGVSNGGRVNTEAFFGQGTRLTVV.

CDR3 sequence reads: CASSQGGQGRSEQYF. In DNA form, the CDR3 reads TGTGCCAGCAGCCAAGGGGGCCAGGGTCGATCCGAGCAGTACTTC. The J gene is TRBJ2-7, the V gene TRBV3-1 (or the pseudogene TRBV3-2); D perhaps matches TRBD1 (5 bases). There are 15 residues in the CDR3. Germline V gene lookup returns CDR1 LGHDT and CDR2 YNNKEL (reference sequence). Trimming removed 1 base at V and 6 bases at J, with 16 bases between.

The count of this clone is one. The chain recombines TRBV11-3 with TRBJ2-1; TRBD2 might be the D (6 bases). The V end lost 9 bases, the J end lost 8 bases, and 14 bases lay between the germline ends. The CDR3 has 12 amino acids. CDR1 is SGHNT and CDR2 is YENEEA in the germline V gene. This chain's CDR3 is CASTRRDHEQFF. The CDR3 DNA reads TGTGCCAGTACCCGGCGGGACCATGAGCAGTTCTTC.

The chain uses TRBV7-3 and TRBJ2-1, with TRBD2 matching over 8 bases. There are 18 residues in the CDR3. Germline loops: CDR1 SGHTA, CDR2 FQGTGA. Trimming cost V 5 bases and J 4 bases; bases outside gene matches: 16. CDR3 nucleotide sequence: TGTGCCAGCAGCCCGGGACTAGAATCCTCCATCCCGTACAATGAGCAGTTCTTC. Translated, it gives CASSPGLESSIPYNEQFF.

On this clone: The germline gene is not matched at one end of the junction; a read error may be the cause. The rearrangement joins TRBV11-1 to TRBJ2-3; D is ambiguous. Germline V gene sequence: CDR1 SGHAT, CDR2 FQDESV (reference sequence). The length of the CDR3 is 15 residues. In DNA, the CDR3 is TGTGCCAGCAGCTTAGGACCCCTGGGCACCGATACGCAGTATTTT. It specifies CASSLGPLGTDTQYF.

This chain links TRBV7-3 with TRBJ2-7; 10 bases map to TRBD1. Germline loops: CDR1 SGHTA, CDR2 FQGTGA. Unmatched junction bases numbered 7, after V lost 4 bases and J lost 4 bases. This CDR3 spans 15 amino acids. DNA for the CDR3: TGTGCCAGCAGCTCGATGACAGGGGGCGCTTACGAGCAGTACTTC. The encoded protein is CASSSMTGGAYEQYF.

The CDR3 nucleotides are TGTGCCAGCAGCTTGCCAGGGATGTACACCGGGGAGCTGTTTTTT. Protein product: CASSLPGMYTGELFF. This chain uses TRBV5-6 with TRBJ2-2; D is possibly TRBD1 (5 bases). This CDR3 has 15 residues. The ends were cut back, 1 base at V and 3 bases at J, with 10 bases in the middle. The germline gives CDR1 SGHDT, CDR2 YYEEEE.

The V gene is TRBV3-1 (or the pseudogene TRBV3-2), the J gene TRBJ2-5; 8 bases align to TRBD2. The CDR3 totals 14 residues. Germline V gives CDR1 LGHDT, CDR2 YNNKEL (reference sequence). With V trimmed by 0 bases and J by 8 bases, 5 bases remained unmatched. The CDR3 DNA sequence: TGTGCCAGCAGCCAAGATATTAGCGGGGCTACCCAGTACTTC. Its translation is CASSQDISGATQYF.

This clone was picked up one time. The V gene is TRBV6-2 or TRBV6-3, the J gene TRBJ1-6, with 8 bases lining up with TRBD1. The germline V gene encodes CDR1 MNHEY and CDR2 SVGEGT. CDR3 length: 13 residues. J was trimmed by 6 bases and V by 5 bases; bases with no gene match: 0. The CDR3 DNA sequence: TGTGCCAGCAGTGACAGGGGTAATTCACCCCTCCACTTT. Translation gives CASSDRGNSPLHF.

The rearrangement joins TRBV10-3 to TRBJ2-3; 7 bases align to TRBD2. Losses at the gene ends were 3 bases for V and 4 bases for J; bases not matched to a gene: 10. Germline CDR1 ENHRY, CDR2 SYGVKD. The length of the CDR3 is 16 residues. CDR3 nucleotides: TGTGCCATCAGTGATGGTGGGGGGGGTTTTGCAGATACGCAGTATTTT. This codes for CAISDGGGGFADTQYF.

This sequence joins TRBV19 and TRBJ1-1, with D possibly TRBD1 on 5 matching bases. This CDR3 contains 14 residues. Germline loops: CDR1 LNHDA, CDR2 SQIVND (reference sequence). The V gene lost 5 bases and the J gene lost 0 bases, with 10 bases spanning the gap. Here the CDR3 DNA reads TGTGCCAGTAGTGGACACTTCATGAACACTGAAGCTTTCTTT. This translates into CASSGHFMNTEAFF.

V usage is TRBV7-6 and J usage is TRBJ2-5; no definite D call. V shed 8 bases and J shed 0 bases, with 13 bases lying between them. The CDR3 has 14 residues. Germline V gene sequence: CDR1 SGHVS, CDR2 FNYEAQ. CDR3 nucleotide sequence: TGTGCCAGCCAAAGACGGAGAGACCAAGAGACCCAGTACTTC. As protein: CASQRRRDQETQYF. Combining the CDR3 with reference TRBV7-6 and TRBJ2-5 gives the whole variable domain GAGVSQSPRYKVTKRGQDVALRCDPISGHVSLYWYRQALGQGPEFLTYFNYEAQQDKSGLPNDRFSAERPEGSISTLTIQRTEQRDSAMYRCASQRRRDQETQYFGPGTRLLVL.

The chain links TRBV11-2 to TRBJ2-5, with 13 nucleotides matching TRBD2. CDR3 size: 16 residues. V lost 5 bases to trimming and J lost 4 bases; unmatched junction nucleotides: 7. Germline CDR1 is SGHAT and CDR2 is FQNNGV. The CDR3 sequence is CASSLTSGGSGETQYF. CDR3 in DNA: TGTGCCAGCAGCCTGACTAGCGGGGGGTCGGGAGAGACCCAGTACTTC.

The CDR3 DNA reads as TGCAGCGTTGTTGTTGCTAGCGGGGGACGAACAGATACGCAGTATTTT. Its protein is CSVVVASGGRTDTQYF. The chain is built from TRBV29-1 and TRBJ2-3; 10 positions match TRBD2. Germline V gene sequence: CDR1 SQVTM, CDR2 ANQGSEA. CDR3 size: 16 residues. V lost 4 bases and J lost 3; bases outside the gene matches: 10.

V usage is TRBV6-5 and J usage is TRBJ2-2; D ambiguous. The V end was cut by 5 bases, the J end by 6 bases, with 10 bases between. CDR3 length: 13 amino acids. Germline V gene data show CDR1 as MNHEY and CDR2 as SVGAGI. The CDR3 DNA reads as TGTGCCAGCAGTCCCGACATTCCCGGGGAGCTGTTTTTT. Amino acid sequence: CASSPDIPGELFF.

The chain couples TRBV11-2 to TRBJ2-1, with no clear D. CDR3 length: 12 amino acids. Trimming removed 2 bases from V and 13 bases from J, with 12 bases in between. Germline V gene sequence: CDR1 SGHAT, CDR2 FQNNGV. This chain's CDR3 is CASSLPADFQFF. The CDR3 DNA reads as TGTGCCAGCAGCTTACCCGCAGACTTTCAGTTCTTC.

This chain joins TRBV2 and TRBJ2-3; TRBD2 agrees at 10 bases. Germline lookup yields CDR1 SNHLY and CDR2 FYNNEI. CDR3 size: 15 residues. The ends lost 2 bases at V and 3 bases at J; junction bases unmatched: 2. In nucleotides, the CDR3 is TGTGCCAGCAGTGAAAGGACTAGCGGTACAGATACGCAGTATTTT. It encodes CASSERTSGTDTQYF.